One T cell receptor (beta chain) is described in this entry. Its antigen is unidentified. The data stem from a study of PD-L1 blockade in urothelial cancer. Overall study context: Blood samples had a median of around 150,000 T cells. Findings of the study overall: Better survival was predicted when blood TCR clonality before treatment fell below the median.

CDR3 size: 16 residues. Germline loops: CDR1 MNHNY, CDR2 SVGAGI (reference sequence). V was clipped by 5 bases and J by 4 bases, with 15 bases between them. There were between 1 and 8 samples from each patient, taken pretreatment and on-treatment. Each PCR had synthetic TCR analog templates added to it as a spike-in. TCRdb keeps only in-frame clones here, not all; method: immunoSEQ multiplex PCR. This repertoire shows roughly 49,000 clones, around 90% found once; its top ten account for 7.6%. Source: PBMCs, taken around atezolizumab (anti-PD-L1) treatment. This chain uses TRBV6-6 with TRBJ2-6; a weak D match, TRBD1 (5 bases). This sequence was found in a man in his 60s with urothelial cancer. The CDR3 DNA follows: TGTGCCAGCAGTACTCTCCAGGGCACCGGGGCCAACGTCCTGACTTTC. Translated: CASSTLQGTGANVLTF.